These T cell receptor beta chains were read from a single sample in a study of CD8+ T cells in alopecia areata. Measured with immunoSEQ multiplex PCR; TCRdb has only the in-frame clones, and not every one. This sample has some 190,000 clones, with 60% found just once. The sequencing here drew on CD4+ T cells sorted from blood, taken at week 24, from a patient treated with tofacitinib. All receptors come from a human donor with alopecia areata. Both conserved end residues are part of each CDR3. A D gene is named only where the DNA matches it firmly. Size is omitted from some rows. Given values are once, few, many or a class for expanded clones.

J,size,D,V,CDR3,DNA
TRBJ2-7,few,NA,TRBV4-1,CASSQGTGAFYEQYF,TGCGCCAGCAGCCAAGGTACGGGGGCGTTCTACGAGCAGTACTTC
TRBJ2-3,NA,TRBD2,TRBV11-2,CASSLPPTSGTQYF,TGTGCCAGCAGCTTACCCCCGACTAGCGGGACGCAGTATTTT
TRBJ2-1,few,TRBD2,TRBV19,CASSKTSLAQGQFF,TGTGCCAGTAGCAAAACATCACTAGCGCAGGGGCAGTTCTTC
TRBJ1-1,once,NA,TRBV29-1,CSVEGQGPTEAFF,TGCAGCGTTGAAGGTCAGGGGCCCACTGAAGCTTTCTTT
TRBJ1-6,NA,NA,TRBV29-1,CSVGEGNSPLHF,TGCAGCGTGGGAGAGGGCAATTCACCCCTCCACTTT
TRBJ2-7,once,NA,TRBV7-6,CASSRGEDTYEQYF,TGTGCCAGCAGTCGGGGCGAAGACACCTACGAGCAGTACTTC
TRBJ2-5,once,NA,TRBV5-1,CASSLGLRGMKETQYF,TGCGCCAGCAGCTTGGGCCTAAGGGGGATGAAAGAGACCCAGTACTTC
TRBJ2-2,once,TRBD1,TRBV4-3,CASSQGQRNTGELFF,TGCGCCAGCAGCCAGGGACAGAGAAACACCGGGGAGCTGTTTTTT
TRBJ2-5,few,NA,TRBV6-6,CAISAPSETQYF,TGTGCCATCAGTGCCCCCTCGGAGACCCAGTACTTC
TRBJ2-7,many,NA,TRBV6-1,CASSALTGSYEQYF,TGTGCCAGCAGTGCCCTCACAGGGTCCTACGAGCAGTACTTC
TRBJ2-7,NA,NA,TRBV29-1,CSVDRGRGHEQYF,TGCAGCGTTGACAGGGGTAGAGGGCACGAGCAGTACTTC
TRBJ2-4,few,NA,TRBV29-1,CNGGDIAKNIQYF,TGCAACGGGGGAGACATAGCCAAAAACATTCAGTACTTC
TRBJ1-6,NA,NA,TRBV23-1,CASSQSIKHSPLHF,TGCGCCAGCAGTCAATCCATTAAACATTCACCCCTCCACTTT
TRBJ2-3,NA,TRBD2,TRBV29-1,CSVAGTSGTDTQYF,TGCAGCGTTGCCGGGACTAGCGGCACAGATACGCAGTATTTT
TRBJ2-5,NA,TRBD1,TRBV7-2,CASSSGGRRGGETQYF,TGTGCCAGCAGCTCAGGGGGCCGCAGGGGAGGAGAGACCCAGTACTTC
TRBJ2-7,NA,NA,TRBV4-3,CASSIVPEAGEQYF,TGCGCCAGCAGTATAGTCCCCGAGGCGGGCGAGCAGTACTTC
TRBJ1-4,few,NA,TRBV6-1,CASSASPTTGSDEKLFF,TGTGCCAGCAGTGCCTCCCCGACCACAGGGTCTGATGAAAAACTGTTTTTT
TRBJ1-5,NA,NA,TRBV29-1,CSVEEGGGQPQHF,TGCAGCGTTGAAGAAGGGGGTGGGCAGCCCCAGCATTTT
TRBJ1-2,few,NA,TRBV30,CAWSDSNYGYTF,TGTGCCTGGAGTGACAGCAACTATGGCTACACCTTC
TRBJ2-1,NA,NA,TRBV6-5,CASRTDRLSYNEQFF,TGTGCCAGCAGAACCGACCGACTCTCCTACAATGAGCAGTTCTTC
TRBJ2-7,NA,TRBD2,TRBV4-3,CASSQEPGLAGSSYEQYF,TGCGCCAGCAGCCAAGAACCGGGACTAGCGGGGAGCTCCTACGAGCAGTACTTC
TRBJ1-5,NA,TRBD1,TRBV18,CASSPVQGDQPQHF,TGTGCCAGCTCACCAGTACAGGGGGATCAGCCCCAGCATTTT
TRBJ2-1,NA,TRBD2,TRBV7-9,CASSLGTSGNEQFF,TGTGCCAGCAGCTTAGGGACTAGCGGCAATGAGCAGTTCTTC
TRBJ2-1,NA,NA,TRBV5-1,CASSFEGNEQFF,TGCGCCAGCAGCTTCGAAGGGAATGAGCAGTTCTTC
TRBJ2-1,once,NA,TRBV20-1,CSARSDEQFF,TGCAGTGCTAGGAGCGATGAGCAGTTCTTC
TRBJ2-2,NA,NA,TRBV29-1,CSVEDRGGVAGELFF,TGCAGCGTTGAGGATCGGGGTGGGGTGGCCGGGGAGCTGTTTTTT
TRBJ2-3,few,NA,TRBV11-2,CASSESTDTQYF,TGTGCCAGCAGTGAATCCACAGATACGCAGTATTTT
TRBJ2-3,NA,NA,TRBV6-1,CASSGGSTSGADTQYF,TGTGCCAGCAGTGGCGGCAGCACGTCGGGAGCAGATACGCAGTATTTT
TRBJ1-2,NA,NA,TRBV6-5,CASSSQPGGYTF,TGTGCCAGCAGCTCCCAGCCAGGGGGCTACACCTTC
TRBJ2-7,few,TRBD2,TRBV18,CASSPYSGDEQYF,TGTGCCAGCTCACCCTATAGCGGGGACGAGCAGTACTTC
TRBJ1-1,NA,TRBD1,TRBV30,CAWGDRGFGSAFF,TGTGCCTGGGGCGACAGGGGGTTTGGGTCGGCTTTCTTT
TRBJ1-2,NA,NA,TRBV19,CATTYQGVMGGYTF,TGTGCCACCACATATCAGGGAGTTATGGGTGGCTACACCTTC
TRBJ1-6,NA,NA,TRBV30,CAWTMWENSPLHF,TGTGCCTGGACCATGTGGGAGAATTCACCCCTCCACTTT
TRBJ2-3,NA,NA,TRBV30,CAWSRGSTDTQYF,TGTGCCTGGAGCCGGGGCAGCACAGATACGCAGTATTTT
TRBJ2-1,NA,TRBD1,TRBV5-6,CASRGTGEEDEQFF,TGTGCCAGCAGGGGGACAGGGGAGGAGGATGAGCAGTTCTTC
TRBJ1-5,NA,NA,TRBV4-1,CASSQGRAVGIQPQHF,TGCGCCAGCAGCCAAGGTCGGGCGGTGGGTATTCAGCCCCAGCATTTT
TRBJ1-1,NA,NA,TRBV5-1,CASSLGSASEAFF,TGCGCCAGCAGCTTGGGATCGGCCAGTGAAGCTTTCTTT
TRBJ2-7,few,NA,TRBV30,CAWSVSPLRDGEQYF,TGTGCCTGGAGTGTATCCCCACTGCGGGATGGCGAGCAGTACTTC
TRBJ1-2,NA,NA,TRBV6-5,CASSYTTDIFGYTF,TGTGCCAGCAGTTACACCACGGACATCTTTGGCTACACCTTC
TRBJ1-2,few,NA,TRBV29-1,CSVGGVATNYGYTF,TGCAGCGTCGGAGGGGTAGCCACTAACTATGGCTACACCTTC